This entry lists 25 T cell receptor beta chains sequenced from one sample in a study of healthy donors' naive CD4 and CD8 T cells. TCR libraries were built from approximately 520 ng of total RNA by linear amplification. Using its own MiXCR run on the reads, TCRdb lists one record per CDR3 protein. The sample carries roughly 200,000 distinct CDR3 sequences, 65% to 75% recorded once. Material: naive CD4+ and CD8+ T cells sorted from blood, pooled from several donors. These receptors came from a pool of human donors in good health; the sample pools cells from several healthy donors.

V and J are TRBV19 and TRBJ2-3; TRBD1 is a possible D gene (5 bases). V was clipped by 1 base and J by 0 bases, with 11 bases between them. This CDR3 is 16 amino acids long. Germline V gene sequence: CDR1 LNHDA, CDR2 SQIVND (reference sequence). This CDR3 reads CASSIGWGTSTDTQYF. The CDR3, as DNA: TGTGCCAGTAGTATAGGTTGGGGCACCAGCACAGATACGCAGTATTTT.

The chain carries TRBV6-5 and TRBJ2-3; 8 nucleotides align to TRBD2. The J segment lost 4 bases and the V segment lost 6 bases, leaving 6 bases of the junction unmatched. Germline lookup yields CDR1 MNHEY and CDR2 SVGAGI. The CDR3 runs 14 residues. The CDR3 is CASSYGRDADTQYF. CDR3 bases: TGTGCCAGCAGCTACGGGAGGGATGCAGATACGCAGTATTTT.

This clonotype was observed a few times. The V and J genes are TRBV19 and TRBJ2-7, with TRBD2 identical over 14 bases. The CDR3 has 18 residues. Germline trimming cut 5 bases from V and 5 bases from J; bases unmatched to any gene: 14. CDR1 is LNHDA, CDR2 SQIVND, per germline (reference sequence). The CDR3 DNA reads TGTGCCAGTAGTGTGGGACTAGCGGGAGCGTCAGGGTTCCACGAGCAGTACTTC. This sequence encodes CASSVGLAGASGFHEQYF.

Only a few counts were recorded for this clonotype. This chain joins TRBV29-1 and TRBJ1-2; no definite D call. There are 12 residues in the CDR3. The germline V gene encodes CDR1 SQVTM and CDR2 ANQGSEA. V lost 5 bases and J 1 base, leaving 8 bases between the germline ends. CDR3 loop: CSVLRDNYGYTF. In DNA form, the CDR3 reads TGCAGCGTTCTAAGAGATAACTATGGCTACACCTTC.

This chain uses TRBV30 with TRBJ1-1; D uncertain. Germline V gives CDR1 GTSNPN, CDR2 SVGIG (reference sequence). The CDR3 has 11 residues. Trimming took off 2 bases at V and 7 bases at J, with 8 bases between the two ends. As DNA, the CDR3 is TGTGCCTGGAGTTTAGGGTTTGAAGCTTTCTTT. This translates into CAWSLGFEAFF.

This clonotype was recorded only once. The J gene is TRBJ2-7, the V gene TRBV6-5, with TRBD1 matching over 9 bases. V dropped 6 bases and J dropped 0; count of bases not matched to a gene: 6. This CDR3 is 15 amino acids long. Germline V gene sequence: CDR1 MNHEY, CDR2 SVGAGI. The CDR3 protein is CASSRGQGLSYEQYF. The CDR3 DNA is TGTGCCAGCAGCCGGGGACAGGGTCTCTCCTACGAGCAGTACTTC.

The V gene is TRBV19, the J gene TRBJ1-5, with 8 bases lining up with TRBD1. Germline CDR1 and CDR2: LNHDA and SQIVND (reference sequence). The length of the CDR3 is 16 residues. After removal of 3 bases from V and 1 base from J, the junction contained 5 bases not matched to a gene. The CDR3 reads CASSIRTGLSNQPQHF. The CDR3 coding sequence is TGTGCCAGTAGTATCCGGACAGGGTTGAGCAATCAGCCCCAGCATTTT.

The V gene is TRBV29-1, the J gene TRBJ2-5; TRBD1 matches 9 bases. Trimming removed 2 bases from V and 5 bases from J; junction bases left unmatched: 6. This CDR3 spans 14 amino acids. Germline CDR1 and CDR2: SQVTM and ANQGSEA. The CDR3 DNA sequence: TGCAGCGTTGAAACAGGGGGCCGGGGGGAGACCCAGTACTTC. Amino acids: CSVETGGRGETQYF.

The V call is TRBV19, the J call TRBJ2-1, with 7 bases fitting TRBD2. The trim removed 8 bases at V and 2 bases at J, leaving 3 bases unmatched. The CDR3 consists of 13 residues. The V gene's germline CDR1 is LNHDA and CDR2 SQIVND (reference sequence). The CDR3 bases are TGTGCCAGTGCTAGCGGACCCTACAATGAGCAGTTCTTC. Amino acid sequence: CASASGPYNEQFF. The variable domain in full, completed from reference TRBV19 and TRBJ2-1, reads DGGITQSPKYLFRKEGQNVTLSCEQNLNHDAMYWYRQDPGQGLRLIYYSQIVNDFQKGDIAEGYSVSREKKESFPLTVTSAQKNPTAFYLCASASGPYNEQFFGPGTRLTVL.

This chain uses TRBV15 with TRBJ2-7, with 7 bases lining up with TRBD2. Germline CDR1 is LNHNV and CDR2 is YYDKDF (reference sequence). This CDR3 is built from 16 residues. J was trimmed by 2 bases and V by 1 base; bases with no gene match: 8. The CDR3 DNA reads as TGTGCCACCAGCAGAGCCCCGGCTAGCGGAACCTACGAGCAGTACTTC. Its translation is CATSRAPASGTYEQYF.

This clonotype was seen more than once but under ten times. The chain carries TRBV29-1 and TRBJ2-5; D unclear. Germline lookup yields CDR1 SQVTM and CDR2 ANQGSEA. V was clipped by 4 bases and J by 5 bases, with 11 bases between them. The CDR3 is 12 amino acids. The CDR3 loop reads CSVVWDGETQYF. The CDR3 DNA is TGCAGCGTTGTCTGGGATGGGGAGACCCAGTACTTC.

The CDR3 DNA reads as TGTGCCAGCAGTCGACCCTGGGACAGGGCTAATTCACCCCTCCACTTT. Translating it yields CASSRPWDRANSPLHF. The chain employs TRBV5-6 and TRBJ1-6; TRBD1 agrees at 9 bases. Trimming at V came to 5 bases and at J to 6 bases, leaving 9 bases not matched to a gene. This CDR3 is built from 16 residues. Germline CDR1 is SGHDT and CDR2 is YYEEEE.

CDR3 DNA: TGTGCCAGCAGTTTAGTAGGGGGACCGGTCAATCAGCCCCAGCATTTT. Translation: CASSLVGGPVNQPQHF. V gene TRBV27 combines with J gene TRBJ1-5; possibly TRBD1 for D (6 bases). The CDR3 has 16 amino acids. Trimming removed 2 bases at V and 3 bases at J, with 14 bases between. Germline loops: CDR1 MNHEY, CDR2 SMNVEV (reference sequence).

The rearrangement links TRBV27 to TRBJ1-4, with a tentative D call TRBD1 (6 bases). CDR1 and CDR2 (germline): MNHEY, SMNVEV (reference sequence). The CDR3 runs to 16 residues. V dropped 6 bases and J dropped 3 bases, with 17 bases sitting between them. CDR3 DNA: TGTGCCAGCAGGTCCTTAAGTGGGGGCTCTAATGAAAAACTGTTTTTT. Its protein product is CASRSLSGGSNEKLFF.

The V gene is TRBV19, the J gene TRBJ1-5; D gene unclear. CDR3 length: 14 amino acids. The germline V gene has CDR1 LNHDA and CDR2 SQIVND (reference sequence). Trimming shortened V by 5 bases and J by 4 bases, and 12 bases separated the two germline ends. The CDR3 DNA sequence: TGTGCCAGTAGTCTGGAGGGAATTAATCAGCCCCAGCATTTT. The encoded protein is CASSLEGINQPQHF. The variable domain in full, completed from reference TRBV19 and TRBJ1-5, reads DGGITQSPKYLFRKEGQNVTLSCEQNLNHDAMYWYRQDPGQGLRLIYYSQIVNDFQKGDIAEGYSVSREKKESFPLTVTSAQKNPTAFYLCASSLEGINQPQHFGDGTRLSIL.

The rearrangement links TRBV5-6 to TRBJ1-3; D is undetermined. Germline V CDR1 and CDR2: SGHDT, YYEEEE. The V end was cut by 0 bases, the J end by 0 bases, with 13 bases between. This CDR3 comprises 17 residues. CDR3 DNA sequence: TGTGCCAGCAGCTTGGAGTTGGCAGGCGACTCTGGAAACACCATATATTTT. Translation: CASSLELAGDSGNTIYF.

The J gene is TRBJ2-2, the V gene TRBV6-4; D is possibly TRBD2 (5 bases). Between the trimmed V and J ends, which lost 6 bases and 4 bases, there was a span of 12 bases. CDR1 is MRHNA and CDR2 is SNTAGT in the germline V gene. There are 14 residues in the CDR3. The CDR3 is CASRALDGTGELFF. DNA of the CDR3: TGTGCCAGCAGGGCACTAGACGGCACCGGGGAGCTGTTTTTT.

The rearrangement links TRBV12-3 or TRBV12-4 to TRBJ1-1; D might be TRBD1 (5 bases). The CDR3 is 14 residues long. The V gene lost 3 bases and the J gene lost 6 bases, with 14 bases spanning the gap. CDR3 sequence reads: CASSFGTPRPEAFF. CDR3 nucleotides: TGTGCCAGCAGTTTTGGGACCCCAAGGCCTGAAGCTTTCTTT.

The chain is built from TRBV29-1 and TRBJ2-7; D tentatively reads TRBD1 or TRBD2 (5 bases each). The V and J ends lost 6 bases and 5 bases respectively, with 14 bases between them. The CDR3 sequence is 12 residues long. CDR1 and CDR2 from the germline V gene are SQVTM and ANQGSEA. Here the CDR3 DNA reads TGCAGCGTAGCCGGGACCACTAACGAGCAGTACTTC. Residues: CSVAGTTNEQYF.

This clonotype was observed a handful of times. The chain couples TRBV6-5 to TRBJ2-7; D is perhaps TRBD2 (5 bases). The CDR3 is made up of 14 amino acids. Deletions cut 5 bases from V and 4 bases from J, with 15 bases between. The germline CDR1 and CDR2 sequences are MNHEY and SVGAGI. The DNA for the CDR3 is TGTGCCAGCAGTGAAGGCCTAGCTGGGTACGAGCAGTACTTC. Its protein product is CASSEGLAGYEQYF.

The J gene is TRBJ2-3, the V gene TRBV28; perhaps TRBD1 as D (6 bases). Germline V gene lookup returns CDR1 MDHEN and CDR2 SYDVKM. The CDR3 sequence is 16 residues long. Trimming took 5 bases from V and 2 from J, leaving 17 bases between them. The CDR3 DNA reads as TGTGCCAGCAGTAGATCAGGGGCGCGGTTCACAGATACGCAGTATTTT. Its translation: CASSRSGARFTDTQYF.

The chain links TRBV27 to TRBJ2-1, with unresolved D. V lost 3 bases, J lost 9 bases, and 21 bases lay in between. The germline V gene has CDR1 MNHEY and CDR2 SMNVEV (reference sequence). The CDR3 is 16 residues long. CDR3: CASSLEISVRTSEQFF. The CDR3 region has the DNA TGTGCCAGCAGTTTGGAAATAAGCGTGAGAACCTCTGAGCAGTTCTTC.

This clonotype was found a few times. CDR3 bases: TGTGCCAGTAGTTTCGGGGGACCAGAAGCTTTCTTT. The encoded protein is CASSFGGPEAFF. This chain uses TRBV19 with TRBJ1-1, with TRBD1 as a possible D gene (5 bases). The V end was cut by 5 bases, the J end by 8 bases, with 12 bases between. This CDR3 has 12 residues. CDR1 is LNHDA and CDR2 is SQIVND in the germline V gene (reference sequence).

This clonotype was detected only a few times. The chain couples TRBV29-1 to TRBJ2-1; 14 nucleotides align to TRBD2. This CDR3 is 14 amino acids long. Losses at the gene ends were 3 bases for V and 7 bases for J; bases not matched to a gene: 2. CDR1 SQVTM and CDR2 ANQGSEA come from the germline V gene. CDR3 sequence: CSVDGTSGRNEQFF. CDR3 nucleotide sequence: TGCAGCGTTGATGGGACTAGCGGGAGAAATGAGCAGTTCTTC.

This clonotype turned up a few times. This sequence joins TRBV4-3 and TRBJ2-7; perhaps TRBD2 as D (6 bases). V dropped 4 bases and J dropped 6 bases, with 13 bases sitting between them. Per the germline V gene, CDR1 is LGHNA and CDR2 is YSLEER. CDR3 length equals 13 residues. The CDR3 nucleotides are TGCGCCAGCAGCCCGATGACTAGATCCGAGCAGTACTTC. This sequence encodes CASSPMTRSEQYF.